Below, one T cell receptor beta chain is given with its context. Original data processing: Amplifying reference gene primers gave estimates of nucleated cell counts. The method was immunoSEQ multiplex PCR; TCRdb's version includes in-frame clones alone and lacks a portion of them. V, J and clone size are those of that table, while D and trimming were read from the DNA. Here the sample spans fewer than 55,000 clones, approximately 82% being singletons. These data are taken from a study of blood T cell repertoires in COVID-19. Study at large: Whether acute or convalescent, the COVID-19 samples came from the United States, Italy and Spain. PBMCs, B-cell-depleted T cells, or T cells provided the cDNA or gDNA that made up the material.

Per the germline V gene, CDR1 is KGHSH and CDR2 is LQKENI. The trim removed 3 bases at V and 4 bases at J, leaving 7 bases unmatched. The CDR3 has 16 residues. The chain recombines TRBV18 with TRBJ1-5, with 9 bases identical to TRBD1. The source material was peripheral blood. This receptor was obtained from a man between 65 and 85 years old with active COVID-19. This CDR3 is CASSPMDRGGNQPQHF. CDR3 nucleotide sequence: TGTGCCAGCTCACCTATGGACAGGGGAGGTAATCAGCCCCAGCATTTT.